This T cell receptor beta chain stems from a study of PD-L1 blockade in urothelial cancer. The repertoire was sequenced with immunoSEQ multiplex PCR; TCRdb's copy has only in-frame clones and lacks some. There are about 45,000 clones in the sample; about nine tenths occur only once, and around 3.9% lies in the top ten. This CDR3 spans 12 amino acids. Per germline, CDR1 MNHEY and CDR2 SVGAGI. V dropped 6 bases and J dropped 4 bases, with 9 bases sitting between them. This chain joins TRBV6-5 and TRBJ1-1; D may be TRBD1 (5 bases). This TCR was sampled from a man aged 80 or over with urothelial cancer. The material sequenced was PBMCs, taken around atezolizumab (anti-PD-L1) treatment. CDR3 coding DNA: TGTGCCAGCAGCCGCGGGGGCACTGAAGCTTTCTTT. This codes for CASSRGGTEAFF.